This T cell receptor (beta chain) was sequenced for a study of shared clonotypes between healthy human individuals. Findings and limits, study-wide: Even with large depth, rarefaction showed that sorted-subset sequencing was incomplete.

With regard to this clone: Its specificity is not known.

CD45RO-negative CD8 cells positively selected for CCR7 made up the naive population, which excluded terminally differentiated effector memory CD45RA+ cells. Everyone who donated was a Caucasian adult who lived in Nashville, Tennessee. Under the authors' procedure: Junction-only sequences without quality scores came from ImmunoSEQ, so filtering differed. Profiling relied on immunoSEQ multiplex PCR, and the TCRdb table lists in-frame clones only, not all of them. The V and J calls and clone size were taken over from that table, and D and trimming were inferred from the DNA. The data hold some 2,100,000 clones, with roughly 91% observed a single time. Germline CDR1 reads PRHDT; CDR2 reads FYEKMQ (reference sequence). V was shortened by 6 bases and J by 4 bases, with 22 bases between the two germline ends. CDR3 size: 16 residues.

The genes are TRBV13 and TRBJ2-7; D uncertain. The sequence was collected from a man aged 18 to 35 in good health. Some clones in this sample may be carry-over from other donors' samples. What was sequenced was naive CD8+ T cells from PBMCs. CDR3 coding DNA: TGTGCCAGCAGTTCAGCATTGGCGCAGACGCGATACGAGCAGTACTTC. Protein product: CASSSALAQTRYEQYF.